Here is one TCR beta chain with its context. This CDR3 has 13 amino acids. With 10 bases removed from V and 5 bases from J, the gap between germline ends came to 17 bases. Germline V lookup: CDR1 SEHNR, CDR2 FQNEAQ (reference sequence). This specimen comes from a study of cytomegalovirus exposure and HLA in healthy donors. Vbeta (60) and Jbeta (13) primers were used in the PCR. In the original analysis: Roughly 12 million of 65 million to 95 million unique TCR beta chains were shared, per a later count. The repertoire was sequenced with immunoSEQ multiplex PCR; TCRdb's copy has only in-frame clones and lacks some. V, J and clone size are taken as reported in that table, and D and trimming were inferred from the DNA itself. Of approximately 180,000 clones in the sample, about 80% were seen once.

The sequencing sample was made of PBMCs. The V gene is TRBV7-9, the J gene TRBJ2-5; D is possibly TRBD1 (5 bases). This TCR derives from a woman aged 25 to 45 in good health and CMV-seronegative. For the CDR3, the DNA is TGTGCCATTCTGGACACCCTTCGGGAGACCCAGTACTTC. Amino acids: CAILDTLRETQYF.